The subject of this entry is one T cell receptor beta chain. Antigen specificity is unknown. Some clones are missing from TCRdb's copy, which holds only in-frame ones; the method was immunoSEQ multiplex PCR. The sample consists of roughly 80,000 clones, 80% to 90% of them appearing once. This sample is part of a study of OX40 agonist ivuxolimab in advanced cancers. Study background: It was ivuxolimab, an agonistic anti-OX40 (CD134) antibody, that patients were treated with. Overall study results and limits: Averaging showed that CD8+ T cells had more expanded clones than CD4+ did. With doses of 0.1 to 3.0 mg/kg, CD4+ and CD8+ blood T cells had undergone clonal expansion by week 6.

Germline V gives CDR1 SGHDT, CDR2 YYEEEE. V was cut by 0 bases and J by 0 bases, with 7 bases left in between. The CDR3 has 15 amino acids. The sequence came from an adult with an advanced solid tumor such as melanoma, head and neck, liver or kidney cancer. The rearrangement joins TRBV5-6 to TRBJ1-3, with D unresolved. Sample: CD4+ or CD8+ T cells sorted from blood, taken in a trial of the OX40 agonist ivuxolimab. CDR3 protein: CASSLAGRSGNTIYF. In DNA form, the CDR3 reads TGTGCCAGCAGCTTGGCAGGACGCTCTGGAAACACCATATATTTT.